This T cell receptor beta chain was identified during a study of blood T cell repertoires in COVID-19. Study summary: Samples taken during acute and convalescent COVID-19 were collected in the United States, Italy and Spain.

V lost 5 bases and J 0 bases, leaving 7 bases between the germline ends. CDR3 length: 14 amino acids. CDR1 and CDR2 from the germline V gene are MNHEY and SVGAGI. In the original processing: Scientists estimated how many nucleated cells there were by amplifying reference gene primers. Some clones are missing from TCRdb's copy, which holds only in-frame ones; the method was immunoSEQ multiplex PCR. D and trimming come from the DNA, and the V and J calls and clone size come from that table. The data hold 100,000 or so clones, with more than 70% observed a single time. The receptor comes from an elderly woman with acute or convalescent COVID-19. Sequencing input: peripheral blood. The chain is built from TRBV6-5 and TRBJ1-4; no clear D gene. The CDR3 here is CASSLIATNEKLFF. CDR3 bases: TGTGCCAGCAGTCTAATAGCAACTAATGAAAAACTGTTTTTT.